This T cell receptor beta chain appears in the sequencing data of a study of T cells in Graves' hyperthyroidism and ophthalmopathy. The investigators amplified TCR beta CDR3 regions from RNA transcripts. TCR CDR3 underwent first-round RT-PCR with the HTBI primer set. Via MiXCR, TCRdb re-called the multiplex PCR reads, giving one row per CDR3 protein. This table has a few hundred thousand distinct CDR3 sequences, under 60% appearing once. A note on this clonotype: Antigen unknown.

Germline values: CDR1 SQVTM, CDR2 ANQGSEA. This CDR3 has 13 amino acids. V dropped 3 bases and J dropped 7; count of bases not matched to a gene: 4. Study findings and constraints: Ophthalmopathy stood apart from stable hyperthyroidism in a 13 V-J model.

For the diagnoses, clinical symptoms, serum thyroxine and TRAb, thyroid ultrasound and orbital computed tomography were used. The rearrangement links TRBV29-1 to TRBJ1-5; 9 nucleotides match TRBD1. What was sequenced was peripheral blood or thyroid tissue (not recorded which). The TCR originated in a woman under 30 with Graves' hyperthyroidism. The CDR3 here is CSVEETGGQPQHF. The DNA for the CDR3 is TGCAGCGTTGAGGAGACAGGGGGGCAGCCCCAGCATTTT.